Listed below are T cell receptor beta chains from one sample, sequenced in a study of T-cell memory formation after mild COVID-19. TCRdb re-called the 5' RACE reads with MiXCR, one entry per CDR3 protein. In the table there are some 320,000 distinct CDR3 sequences, more than 15% of which are singletons. Source material: PBMCs or a T cell subset sorted from them (not recorded which). The receptors stem from a man in his late teens or twenties who had mild COVID-19 (a few samples of this study predate the infection). Cell type and time point are not known. CDR3s include the opening cysteine and the closing phenylalanine or tryptophan. The order of the fields is clone size, V gene, J gene, CDR3 length, D gene, CDR3 protein, CDR3 DNA. The D gene is left open where the match is weak. Clone size is stated in some rows and not others, as once, few, many or a class when expanded.

few	TRBV6-5	TRBJ2-5	15	-	CASSITEGPKETQYF	TGTGCCAGCAGCATTACGGAGGGACCGAAAGAGACCCAGTACTTC
-	TRBV18	TRBJ1-1	17	-	CASSPGLLGEGRTEAFF	TGTGCCAGCTCACCAGGGTTGCTAGGGGAAGGTAGAACTGAAGCTTTCTTT
few	TRBV28	TRBJ2-3	15	-	CASSLQGGPTDTQYF	TGTGCCAGCAGTTTACAAGGGGGGCCCACAGATACGCAGTATTTT
-	TRBV15	TRBJ1-5	13	TRBD1	CATSAQGRQPQHF	TGTGCCACCAGCGCACAGGGGAGACAGCCCCAGCATTTT
few	TRBV25-1	TRBJ1-5	11	-	CASGQREPQHF	TGTGCCAGCGGACAACGGGAGCCCCAGCATTTT
-	TRBV5-6	TRBJ1-1	16	-	CASNTRMRRGIGEAFF	TGTGCCAGCAACACAAGAATGCGCAGGGGAATTGGTGAAGCTTTCTTT
few	TRBV6-1	TRBJ2-1	15	TRBD2	CASSLPRGGYNEQFF	TGTGCCAGCAGTCTCCCCCGGGGGGGCTACAATGAGCAGTTCTTC
-	TRBV4-2	TRBJ1-5	13	-	CASSQERGQPQHF	TGTGCCAGCAGCCAAGAGAGGGGACAGCCCCAGCATTTT
-	TRBV5-1	TRBJ2-5	17	TRBD2	CASSRGRDYHNQETQYF	TGCGCCAGCAGCCGTGGCCGGGACTACCACAACCAAGAGACCCAGTACTTC
-	TRBV29-1	TRBJ2-5	13	-	CSVDREIQETQYF	TGCAGCGTTGACAGGGAGATTCAAGAGACCCAGTACTTC